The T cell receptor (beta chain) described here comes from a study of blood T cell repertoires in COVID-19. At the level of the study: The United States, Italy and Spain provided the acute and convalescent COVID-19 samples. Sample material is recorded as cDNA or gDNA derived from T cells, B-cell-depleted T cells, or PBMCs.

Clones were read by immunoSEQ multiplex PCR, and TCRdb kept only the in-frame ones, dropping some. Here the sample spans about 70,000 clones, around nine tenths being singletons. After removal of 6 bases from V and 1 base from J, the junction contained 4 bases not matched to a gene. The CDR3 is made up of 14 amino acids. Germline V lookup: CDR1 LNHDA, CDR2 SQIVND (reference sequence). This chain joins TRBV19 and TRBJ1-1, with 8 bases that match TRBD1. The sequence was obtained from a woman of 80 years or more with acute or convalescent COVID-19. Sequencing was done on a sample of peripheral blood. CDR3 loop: CASRDGQGNTEAFF. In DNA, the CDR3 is TGTGCCAGTAGGGACGGACAGGGGAACACTGAAGCTTTCTTT.